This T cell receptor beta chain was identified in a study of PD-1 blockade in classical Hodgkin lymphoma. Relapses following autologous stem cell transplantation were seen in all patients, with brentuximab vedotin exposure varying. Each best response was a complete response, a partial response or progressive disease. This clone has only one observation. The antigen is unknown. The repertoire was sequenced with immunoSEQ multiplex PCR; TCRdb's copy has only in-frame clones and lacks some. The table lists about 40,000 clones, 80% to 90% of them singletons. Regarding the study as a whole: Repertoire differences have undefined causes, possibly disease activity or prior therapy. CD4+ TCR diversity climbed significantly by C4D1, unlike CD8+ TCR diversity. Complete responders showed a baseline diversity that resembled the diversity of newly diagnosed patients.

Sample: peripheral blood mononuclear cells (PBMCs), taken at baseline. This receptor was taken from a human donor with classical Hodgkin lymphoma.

Here the CDR3 reads CAISELNNEQFF. CDR3 sequence (DNA): TGTGCCATCAGTGAGCTCAACAATGAGCAGTTCTTC. This sequence joins TRBV10-3 and TRBJ2-1; D unresolved. CDR3 size: 12 residues. In germline, CDR1 is ENHRY, CDR2 SYGVKD. The V gene lost 2 bases and the J gene lost 5 bases, with 4 bases spanning the gap.